This T cell receptor beta chain was captured in a study of T cell changes during pregnancy in multiple sclerosis. Some clones are missing from TCRdb's copy, which holds only in-frame ones; the method was immunoSEQ multiplex PCR. The sample records 35,000 to 50,000 clones, roughly nine tenths being singletons. Source: CD8+ T cells from peripheral blood mononuclear cells, taken in the third trimester of pregnancy. This clonotype originated in a female donor with multiple sclerosis, enrolled in a pregnancy study.

The CDR3 DNA reads TGCGCCAGCAGCCCCCCGGGGAACACCGGGGAGCTGTTTTTT. Protein sequence: CASSPPGNTGELFF. The V and J genes are TRBV4-1 and TRBJ2-2; D ambiguous. Germline V gene sequence: CDR1 MGHRA, CDR2 YSYEKL. Trimming removed 4 bases at V and 1 base at J, with 7 bases between. CDR3 length equals 14 residues.